The 2 T cell receptor beta chains below were found in one sample sequenced in a study of CD8+ T cells in alopecia areata. Treatment defined: oral pan-JAK inhibitor, 5-10 mg twice daily. Following extraction, RNA underwent reverse transcription to cDNA, which served as the sequencing template. Libraries were prepared by immunoSEQ multiplex PCR; TCRdb keeps only in-frame clonotypes and omits some of them. The repertoire consists of about 190,000 clones, with around 60% occurring once and the leading ten covering roughly 0.7%. The input for sequencing was CD4+ T cells sorted from blood, taken at week 4, from a patient treated with tofacitinib. The receptors were sampled from a human donor with alopecia areata.

This clone was found a few times. This sequence joins TRBV5-6 and TRBJ2-7; 8 nucleotides agree with TRBD2. V trimming: 1 base; J trimming: 0 bases; junction bases outside the gene matches: 6. This CDR3 contains 16 residues. Germline assignment: CDR1 SGHDT and CDR2 YYEEEE. The CDR3 sequence: CASSLIGGRSSYEQYF. The DNA of the CDR3 is TGTGCCAGCAGCTTGATTGGCGGGAGGAGCTCCTACGAGCAGTACTTC. Supplemented by reference TRBV5-6 and TRBJ2-7, the full variable domain reads DAGVTQSPTHLIKTRGQQVTLRCSPKSGHDTVSWYQQALGQGPQFIFQYYEEEERQRGNFPDRFSGHQFPNYSSELNVNALLLGDSALYLCASSLIGGRSSYEQYFGPGTRLTVT.

This clone has more than one count but fewer than ten. The V gene is TRBV30, the J gene TRBJ1-5; 7 bases agree with TRBD1. The germline V gene encodes CDR1 GTSNPN and CDR2 SVGIG (reference sequence). V was clipped by 0 bases and J by 7 bases; unmatched bases: 12. The CDR3 consists of 16 residues. CDR3 in amino acids: CAWSVGGRTVGQPQHF. As DNA, the CDR3 is TGTGCCTGGAGTGTAGGGGGCCGTACGGTGGGGCAGCCCCAGCATTTT. Based on the CDR3 plus reference TRBV30 and TRBJ1-5, the full variable domain is SQTIHQWPATLVQPVGSPLSLECTVEGTSNPNLYWYRQAAGRGLQLLFYSVGIGQISSEVPQNLSASRPQDRQFILSSKKLLLSDSGFYLCAWSVGGRTVGQPQHFGDGTRLSIL.